The present entry profiles one T cell receptor beta chain with its context. Sequencing was performed with immunoSEQ multiplex PCR; in TCRdb, only in-frame clones are kept and a portion is missing. The table has 200,000 to 300,000 clones, roughly 90% seen once. The data are from a study of blood T cell repertoires in COVID-19. Across the whole study: The analysed material was cDNA or gDNA that came from T cells, B-cell-depleted T cells, or PBMCs.

Trimming removed 4 bases from V and 8 bases from J; junction bases left unmatched: 10. The CDR3 totals 15 residues. Germline CDR1 LNHDA, CDR2 SQIVND (reference sequence). Material for sequencing was peripheral blood. The rearrangement joins TRBV19 to TRBJ2-1; TRBD1 agrees at 8 bases. The source of this sequence is a man in his fifties or sixties who had recovered from COVID-19. CDR3 sequence reads: CASSTTGTGLDEQFF. The CDR3, as DNA: TGTGCCAGTAGTACCACCGGGACAGGACTTGATGAGCAGTTCTTC. The full variable domain, with the rest looked up from reference TRBV19 and TRBJ2-1, is DGGITQSPKYLFRKEGQNVTLSCEQNLNHDAMYWYRQDPGQGLRLIYYSQIVNDFQKGDIAEGYSVSREKKESFPLTVTSAQKNPTAFYLCASSTTGTGLDEQFFGPGTRLTVL.